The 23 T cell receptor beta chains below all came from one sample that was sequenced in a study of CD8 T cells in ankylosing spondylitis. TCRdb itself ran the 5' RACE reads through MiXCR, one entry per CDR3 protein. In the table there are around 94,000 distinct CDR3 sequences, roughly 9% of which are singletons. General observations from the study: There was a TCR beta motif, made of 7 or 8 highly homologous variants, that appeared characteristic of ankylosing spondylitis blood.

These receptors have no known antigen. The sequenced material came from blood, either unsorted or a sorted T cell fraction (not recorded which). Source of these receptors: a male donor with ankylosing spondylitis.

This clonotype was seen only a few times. DNA of the CDR3: TGTGCCACCAGTGATCCTGGGCGGCGGGGGGGTGACAATGAGCAGTTCTTC. It encodes CATSDPGRRGGDNEQFF. This rearrangement joins TRBV24-1 to TRBJ2-1, with 9 bases that match TRBD2. Germline values: CDR1 KGHDR, CDR2 SFDVKD. CDR3 length: 17 amino acids. Trimming cost V 3 bases and J 5 bases; bases outside gene matches: 10.

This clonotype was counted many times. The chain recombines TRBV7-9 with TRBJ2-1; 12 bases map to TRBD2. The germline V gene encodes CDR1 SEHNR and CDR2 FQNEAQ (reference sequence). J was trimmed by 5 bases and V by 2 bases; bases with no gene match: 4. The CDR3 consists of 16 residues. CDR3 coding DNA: TGTGCCAGCAGCTTAAGGCTAGCGGGAGGGGACAATGAGCAGTTCTTC. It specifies CASSLRLAGGDNEQFF.

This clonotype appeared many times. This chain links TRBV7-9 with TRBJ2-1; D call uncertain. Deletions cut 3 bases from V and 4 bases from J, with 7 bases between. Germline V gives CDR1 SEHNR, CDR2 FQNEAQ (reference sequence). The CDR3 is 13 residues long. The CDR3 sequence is CASSLGEYNEQFF. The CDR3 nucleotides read TGTGCCAGCAGCTTGGGCGAGTACAATGAGCAGTTCTTC.

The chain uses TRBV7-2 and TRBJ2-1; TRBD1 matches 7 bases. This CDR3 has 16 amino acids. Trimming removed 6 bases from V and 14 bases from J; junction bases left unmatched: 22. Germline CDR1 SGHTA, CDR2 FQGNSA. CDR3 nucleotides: TGTGCCAGCAGGCCCATGACAGGGATCGAATTCGATGCGAAGTTCTTC. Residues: CASRPMTGIEFDAKFF.

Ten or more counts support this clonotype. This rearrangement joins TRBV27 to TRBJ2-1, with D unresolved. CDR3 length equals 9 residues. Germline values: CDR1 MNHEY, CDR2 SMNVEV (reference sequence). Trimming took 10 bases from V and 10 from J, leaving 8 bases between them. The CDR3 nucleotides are TGTGCCACCACCCCGGAGCAGTTCTTC. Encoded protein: CATTPEQFF.

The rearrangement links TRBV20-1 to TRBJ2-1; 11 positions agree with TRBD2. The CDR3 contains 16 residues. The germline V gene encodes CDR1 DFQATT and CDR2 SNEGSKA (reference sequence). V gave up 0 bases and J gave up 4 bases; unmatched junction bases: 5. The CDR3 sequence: CSARELAGAIYNEQFF. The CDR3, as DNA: TGCAGTGCTAGAGAACTAGCGGGAGCCATATACAATGAGCAGTTCTTC.

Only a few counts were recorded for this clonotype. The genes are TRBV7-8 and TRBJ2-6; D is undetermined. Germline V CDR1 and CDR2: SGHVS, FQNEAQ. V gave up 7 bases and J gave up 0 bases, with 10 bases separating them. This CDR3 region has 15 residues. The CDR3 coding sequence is TGTGCCAGCATTCGGAGTGGCTCTGGGGCCAACGTCCTGACTTTC. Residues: CASIRSGSGANVLTF.

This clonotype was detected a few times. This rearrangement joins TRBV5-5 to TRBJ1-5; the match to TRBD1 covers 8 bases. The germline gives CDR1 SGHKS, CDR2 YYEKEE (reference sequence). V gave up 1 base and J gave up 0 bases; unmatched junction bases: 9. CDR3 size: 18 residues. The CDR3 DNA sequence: TGTGCCAGCAGCTTGCCCCCTACAGGGGGGTATAGCAATCAGCCCCAGCATTTT. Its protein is CASSLPPTGGYSNQPQHF.

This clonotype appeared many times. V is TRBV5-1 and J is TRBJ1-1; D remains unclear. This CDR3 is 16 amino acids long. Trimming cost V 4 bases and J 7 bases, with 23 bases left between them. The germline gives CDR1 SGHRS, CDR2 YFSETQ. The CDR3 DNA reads TGCGCCAGCAGCGTGTCCCTTCTAGGGAGGAGGATTGAAGCTTTCTTT. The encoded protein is CASSVSLLGRRIEAFF.

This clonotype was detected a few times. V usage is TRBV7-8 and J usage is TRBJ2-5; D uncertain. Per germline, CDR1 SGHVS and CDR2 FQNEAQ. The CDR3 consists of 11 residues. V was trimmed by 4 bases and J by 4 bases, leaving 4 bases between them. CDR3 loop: CASSSPETQYF. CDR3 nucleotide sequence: TGTGCCAGCAGCTCGCCAGAGACCCAGTACTTC. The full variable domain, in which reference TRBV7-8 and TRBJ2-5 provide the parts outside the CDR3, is GAGVSQSPRYKVAKRGQDVALRCDPISGHVSLFWYQQALGQGPEFLTYFQNEAQLDKSGLPSDRFFAERPEGSVSTLKIQRTQQEDSAVYLCASSSPETQYFGPGTRLLVL.

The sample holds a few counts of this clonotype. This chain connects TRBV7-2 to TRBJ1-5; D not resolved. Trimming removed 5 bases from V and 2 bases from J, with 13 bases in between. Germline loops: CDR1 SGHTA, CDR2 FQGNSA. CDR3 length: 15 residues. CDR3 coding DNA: TGTGCCAGCAGCCTAGGCCTCGGGGGCAATCAGCCCCAGCATTTT. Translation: CASSLGLGGNQPQHF.

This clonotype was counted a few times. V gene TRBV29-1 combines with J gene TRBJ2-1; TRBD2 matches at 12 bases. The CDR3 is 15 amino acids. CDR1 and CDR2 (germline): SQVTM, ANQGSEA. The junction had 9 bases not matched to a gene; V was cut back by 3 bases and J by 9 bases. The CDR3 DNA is TGCAGCGTTGATGGACCTAGCGGGAGGGCCAGTGAGCAGTTCTTC. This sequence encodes CSVDGPSGRASEQFF.

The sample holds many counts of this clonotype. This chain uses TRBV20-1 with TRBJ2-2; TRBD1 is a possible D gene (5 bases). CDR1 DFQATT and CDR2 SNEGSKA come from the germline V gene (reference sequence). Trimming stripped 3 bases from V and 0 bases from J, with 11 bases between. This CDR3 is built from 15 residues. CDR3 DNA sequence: TGCAGTGCTAGGGTTGGCAGGGCGAACACCGGGGAGCTGTTTTTT. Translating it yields CSARVGRANTGELFF.

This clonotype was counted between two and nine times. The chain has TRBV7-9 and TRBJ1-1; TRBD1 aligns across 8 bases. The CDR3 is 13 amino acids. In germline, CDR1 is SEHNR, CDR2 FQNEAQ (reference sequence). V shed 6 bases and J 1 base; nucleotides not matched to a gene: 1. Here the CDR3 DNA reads TGTGCCAGCAGGGACAGGGAGAACACTGAAGCTTTCTTT. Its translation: CASRDRENTEAFF.

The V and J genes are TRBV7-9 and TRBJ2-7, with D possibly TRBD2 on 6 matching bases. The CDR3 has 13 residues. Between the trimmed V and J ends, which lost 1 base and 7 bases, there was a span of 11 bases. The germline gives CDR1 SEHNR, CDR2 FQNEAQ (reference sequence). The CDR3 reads CASSLEGSGEQYV. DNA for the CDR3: TGTGCCAGCAGCTTAGAGGGCAGCGGGGAGCAGTACGTC.

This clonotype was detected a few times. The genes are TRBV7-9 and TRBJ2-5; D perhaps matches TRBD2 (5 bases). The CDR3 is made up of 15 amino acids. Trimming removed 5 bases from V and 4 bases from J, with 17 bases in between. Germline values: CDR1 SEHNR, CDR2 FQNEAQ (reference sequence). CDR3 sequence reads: CASSSSVNLPETQYF. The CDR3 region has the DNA TGTGCCAGCAGCAGTAGCGTTAATCTCCCAGAGACCCAGTACTTC.

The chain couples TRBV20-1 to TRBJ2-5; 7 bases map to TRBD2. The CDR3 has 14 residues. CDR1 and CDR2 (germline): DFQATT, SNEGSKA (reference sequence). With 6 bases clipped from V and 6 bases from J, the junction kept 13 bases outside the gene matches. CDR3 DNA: TGCAGTGCACCCCCCCGGGAGGTGACACAGACCCAGTACTTC. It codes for CSAPPREVTQTQYF.

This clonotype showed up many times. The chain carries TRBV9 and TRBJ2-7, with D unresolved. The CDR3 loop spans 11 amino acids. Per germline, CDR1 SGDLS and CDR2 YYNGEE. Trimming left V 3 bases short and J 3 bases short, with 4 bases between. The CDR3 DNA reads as TGTGCCAGCAGCGCCCTCTACGAGCAGTACTTC. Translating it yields CASSALYEQYF.

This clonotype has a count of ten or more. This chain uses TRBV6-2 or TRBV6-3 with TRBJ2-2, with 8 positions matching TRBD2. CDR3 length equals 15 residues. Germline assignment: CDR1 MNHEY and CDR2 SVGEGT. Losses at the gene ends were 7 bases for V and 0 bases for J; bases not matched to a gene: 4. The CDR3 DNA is TGTGCCAGCACCTTGGGACTAGCGAACACCGGGGAGCTGTTTTTT. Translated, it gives CASTLGLANTGELFF.

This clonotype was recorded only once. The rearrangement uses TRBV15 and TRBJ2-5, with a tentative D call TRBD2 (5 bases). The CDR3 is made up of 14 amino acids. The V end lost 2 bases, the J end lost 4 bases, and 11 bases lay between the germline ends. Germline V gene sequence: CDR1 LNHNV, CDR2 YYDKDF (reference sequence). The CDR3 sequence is CATSRPEGIETQYF. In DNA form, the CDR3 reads TGTGCCACCAGCAGACCTGAGGGAATAGAGACCCAGTACTTC.

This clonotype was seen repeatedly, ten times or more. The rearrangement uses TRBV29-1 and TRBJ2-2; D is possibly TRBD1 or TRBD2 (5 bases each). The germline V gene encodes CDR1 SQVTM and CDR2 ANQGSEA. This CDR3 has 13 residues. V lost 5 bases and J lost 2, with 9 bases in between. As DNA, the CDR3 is TGCAGCGTTCGGGACCTTAACACCGGGGAGCTGTTTTTT. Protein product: CSVRDLNTGELFF.

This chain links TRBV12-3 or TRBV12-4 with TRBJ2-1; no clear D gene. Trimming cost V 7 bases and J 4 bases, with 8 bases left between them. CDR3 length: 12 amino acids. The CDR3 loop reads CASKDGYNEQFF. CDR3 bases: TGTGCCAGCAAAGACGGATACAATGAGCAGTTCTTC.

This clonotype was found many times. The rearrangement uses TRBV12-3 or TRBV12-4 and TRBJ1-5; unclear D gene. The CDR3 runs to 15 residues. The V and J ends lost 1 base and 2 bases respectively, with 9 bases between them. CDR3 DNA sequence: TGTGCCAGCAGTTTAGGGAGCGCGGGCAATCAGCCCCAGCATTTT. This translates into CASSLGSAGNQPQHF.